Sequencing of this T cell receptor beta chain was carried out in a study of blood T cell repertoires in COVID-19. J lost 5 bases, V lost 3 bases, and 10 bases had no gene match. This CDR3 is built from 17 residues. Germline assignment: CDR1 WSHSY and CDR2 SAAADI. The method was immunoSEQ multiplex PCR; TCRdb's version includes in-frame clones alone and lacks a portion of them. This repertoire shows 150,000 or so clones, around 84% found once; its top ten account for about 38%. The sample holds a few counts of this clone. This sequence was found in a human donor in a cohort sampled during active COVID-19. The gene calls are TRBV10-2 and TRBJ2-1, with 10 bases matching TRBD2. Sequencing used peripheral blood. The CDR3 DNA reads TGCGCCAGCAGTGAATTGGCTAGCGGGGGTTCTAACAATGAGCAGTTCTTC. As protein: CASSELASGGSNNEQFF.